These 11 T cell receptor beta chains originate from one sample sequenced in a study of ipilimumab plus nivolumab after autologous stem cell transplantation (dated by TCRdb to 2020 to 2023). Receptor libraries were prepared by the immunoSEQ multiplex PCR assay. TCRdb took this table from immuneACCESS and kept in-frame rearrangements with V and J called. Such tables lack part of the clones; where checked against another copy, unresolved V genes explain under half of the gap, and the rest is unexplained. The sample table lists 84,000 or so clones, about 83% of them with a count of one. The biggest ten clones account for 2.2% of the sample. The material was PBMCs, obtained in a trial of ipilimumab plus nivolumab as post-transplant consolidation. The receptors were sampled from a male donor with diffuse large B-cell lymphoma.

The chain links TRBV11-2 to TRBJ1-6; D is ambiguous. Germline V gives CDR1 SGHAT, CDR2 FQNNGV. The CDR3 consists of 13 residues. V was shortened by 5 bases and J by 10 bases, with 12 bases between the two germline ends. The CDR3 DNA follows: TGTGCCAGCAGCGCGGCCCCACAGTCACCCCTCCACTTT. It is translated as CASSAAPQSPLHF.

This clone was counted a few times. V is TRBV7-9 and J is TRBJ2-3; TRBD2 might be the D (7 bases). With 1 base removed from V and 1 base from J, the gap between germline ends came to 12 bases. The CDR3 has 16 residues. Germline V gene lookup returns CDR1 SEHNR and CDR2 FQNEAQ (reference sequence). CDR3 coding DNA: TGTGCCAGCAGCTTAGGCGCGGGGGCTGGCACAGATACGCAGTATTTT. Translating it yields CASSLGAGAGTDTQYF.

The V call is TRBV6-1, the J call TRBJ1-6; D may be TRBD1 (5 bases). The germline V and J ends were trimmed by 2 bases and 15 bases, with 17 bases remaining between them. There are 14 residues in the CDR3. Germline lookup yields CDR1 MNHNS and CDR2 SASEGT. The CDR3 nucleotides are TGTGCCAGCAGTGAATTCGGAAACCCAGGGCTCCTCCACTTT. Translating it yields CASSEFGNPGLLHF.

The J gene is TRBJ2-3, the V gene TRBV10-3; TRBD2 agrees at 9 bases. The CDR3 extends over 14 amino acids. CDR1 and CDR2 from the germline V gene are ENHRY and SYGVKD. V lost 1 base and J lost 6; bases outside the gene matches: 2. The CDR3 loop reads CAISELSGGDTQYF. In DNA form, the CDR3 reads TGTGCCATCAGTGAGTTGAGCGGGGGGGATACGCAGTATTTT.

J is TRBJ1-1 and V is TRBV18; maybe TRBD1 (6 bases). This CDR3 comprises 16 residues. Germline-derived CDR1 and CDR2 are KGHSH and LQKENI. The V end was cut by 1 base, the J end by 0 bases, with 12 bases between. DNA of the CDR3: TGTGCCAGCTCACCACGGGCGGACAGTGTGAACACTGAAGCTTTCTTT. Protein product: CASSPRADSVNTEAFF.

V usage is TRBV7-2 and J usage is TRBJ2-7; 8 positions match TRBD1. J lost 5 bases, V lost 5 bases, and 8 bases had no gene match. Germline CDR1 SGHTA, CDR2 FQGNSA. CDR3 size: 14 residues. The CDR3 spells CASSVWTGYNEQYF. The CDR3 DNA sequence: TGTGCCAGCAGCGTTTGGACAGGGTATAACGAGCAGTACTTC.

The genes are TRBV4-1 and TRBJ2-5; TRBD2 is a possible D gene (6 bases). Trimming removed 1 base at V and 4 bases at J, with 13 bases between. Germline assignment: CDR1 MGHRA and CDR2 YSYEKL. The CDR3 is made up of 15 amino acids. This CDR3 reads CASSQGGAGRETQYF. The CDR3 region has the DNA TGCGCCAGCAGCCAAGGCGGGGCAGGTCGAGAGACCCAGTACTTC.

This clone was picked up a small number of times. The rearrangement uses TRBV2 and TRBJ2-5, with D possibly TRBD2 on 6 matching bases. This CDR3 is built from 12 residues. The V gene's germline CDR1 is SNHLY and CDR2 FYNNEI. Trimming took off 7 bases at V and 5 bases at J, with 11 bases between the two ends. For the CDR3, the DNA is TGTGCCAGCAAACCTGGGGGGGAGACCCAGTACTTC. Its protein product is CASKPGGETQYF.

This clone was observed once. This sequence joins TRBV6-5 and TRBJ1-1, with D possibly matching TRBD1 (6 bases). V lost 5 bases and J lost 4, with 17 bases in between. The CDR3 length is 15 residues. Germline loops: CDR1 MNHEY, CDR2 SVGAGI. The DNA for the CDR3 is TGTGCCAGCAGTAAGTTCGCAGGGGCGGGCACTGAAGCTTTCTTT. Protein sequence: CASSKFAGAGTEAFF.

This chain uses TRBV28 with TRBJ1-5, with D tentatively TRBD1 (6 bases). Germline V gene lookup returns CDR1 MDHEN and CDR2 SYDVKM. This CDR3 comprises 14 residues. V dropped 2 bases and J dropped 7 bases, with 12 bases sitting between them. This chain's CDR3 is CASSLTGAGQPQHF. The CDR3 DNA is TGTGCCAGCAGTTTAACGGGGGCTGGGCAGCCCCAGCATTTT.

There are a few counts of this clone. This chain uses TRBV19 with TRBJ1-6; D unresolved. The V end was cut by 1 base, the J end by 4 bases, with 8 bases between. Germline lookup yields CDR1 LNHDA and CDR2 SQIVND (reference sequence). CDR3 length: 15 amino acids. CDR3 loop: CASSIARLYNSPLHF. Here the CDR3 DNA reads TGTGCCAGTAGTATAGCCAGACTATATAATTCACCCCTCCACTTT.